Only a few counts were recorded for the clone carrying this TCR beta chain. The antigen is unknown. Time point noted: newly diagnosed GD, antithyroid drugs for less than 3 months. PBMC-derived RNA was used for the TCR library. The peripheral blood volume drawn was 7.5 to 9.5 milliliters, and it was collected into EDTA tubes. With iRepertoire HTBI primers and Arm-PCR of CDR3 regions, TCR beta libraries were built. TCRdb called the multiplex PCR reads again in MiXCR, with one record for every CDR3 protein. Of 550,000 to 700,000 distinct CDR3 sequences listed, roughly a sixth were seen once; the top ten hold about 12%. These data are taken from a study of regulatory T cells in long-lasting Graves disease. The overall study: For under 3 months, newly diagnosed Graves' patients had been taking antithyroid drugs. The study, taken as a whole, reports: Patients with persistent disease showed a bias toward TRBV28, TRBJ1-2 and TRBJ2-5.

The ends lost 2 bases at V and 7 bases at J; junction bases unmatched: 13. This CDR3 is 17 amino acids long. CDR1 is SGDLS and CDR2 is YYNGEE in the germline V gene. These data also featured in a second study, about T cells in Graves' hyperthyroidism and ophthalmopathy. That paper notes: The HTBI set primed first-round TCR CDR3 RT-PCR.

V gene TRBV9 combines with J gene TRBJ2-1, with 9 bases matching TRBD2. This specimen consisted of peripheral blood mononuclear cells (PBMCs), obtained at new diagnosis, from a patient treated with antithyroid drugs. The source is a man in his late teens or twenties with Graves disease. CDR3 sequence (DNA): TGTGCCAGCAGCGTCAAGACGGCGGGAGGGCCGATAAATGAGCAGTTCTTC. It specifies CASSVKTAGGPINEQFF.